These T cell receptor beta chains were read from a single sample in a study of prognosis after radiotherapy for stage I lung cancer. TCRdb itself ran the multiplex PCR reads through MiXCR, one entry per CDR3 protein. This sample carries under 50,000 distinct CDR3 sequences, roughly a quarter of them seen once, and the ten largest clones take 20% to 25%. Here the sequenced sample was PBMCs, taken before or after stereotactic body radiation therapy (not recorded which). The receptors stem from a donor of 50 years or more with non-small cell lung cancer. CDR3s include the opening cysteine and the closing phenylalanine or tryptophan. Fields, in order: clone size, D gene, J gene, V gene, CDR3 DNA, CDR3 protein. D genes are given only for firm matches. The size of a clone is reported for some rows only, either as once, few or many, or as a class for expanded clones.

many,-,TRBJ1-6,TRBV25-1,TGTGCCAGCGGCAACTCCGCGGGGGGGGCCCGGTCACCCCTCCACTTT,CASGNSAGGARSPLHF
many,-,TRBJ1-2,TRBV7-7,TGTGCCAGCAGCTTGGGGACATGCTATGGCTACACCTTC,CASSLGTCYGYTF
medium-sized,-,TRBJ2-7,TRBV20-1,TGCAGTGCTTCTAGGGGTGAGCAGTACTTC,CSASRGEQYF
many,-,TRBJ2-7,TRBV6-5,TGTGCCAGCAGTTACTCGTGGCAGGGCCCTCGCGAGCAGTACTTC,CASSYSWQGPREQYF
many,-,TRBJ1-1,TRBV2,TGTGCCAGCAGGGTAGGGAACACTGAAGCTTTCTTT,CASRVGNTEAFF
-,TRBD1,TRBJ1-4,TRBV11-2,TGTGCCAGTATCAAATGGGACAGATTTGATTCAACTAATGAAAAACTGTTTTTT,CASIKWDRFDSTNEKLFF
-,TRBD2,TRBJ2-1,TRBV7-6,TGTGCCAGCAGCTCACGGACTAGTGGGCGGTGCAATGAGCAGTTCTTC,CASSSRTSGRCNEQFF
medium-sized,TRBD2,TRBJ2-3,TRBV5-1,TGCGCCAGCAGCGCCGGACTAGCGGGAGGGCGAGATACGCAGTATTTT,CASSAGLAGGRDTQYF
many,-,TRBJ1-2,TRBV7-9,TGTGCCAGCAGCTGGGACACGGACGGCTACACCTTC,CASSWDTDGYTF
many,-,TRBJ1-5,TRBV19,TGTGCCAGTACTAAAAGGCGAGAGTCCAATCAGCCCCAGCATTTT,CASTKRRESNQPQHF
many,-,TRBJ2-5,TRBV10-2,TGCGCCAGCAGTGAGCCATCCCAAGAGACCCAGTACTTC,CASSEPSQETQYF
many,-,TRBJ2-7,TRBV9,TGTGCCAGCAGCGTCGACACCCAGGGGTGGTACGAGCAGTACTTC,CASSVDTQGWYEQYF
many,-,TRBJ2-3,TRBV28,TGTGCCAGCACCAAAGGCGGTAGGGATACGCAGTATTTT,CASTKGGRDTQYF
many,TRBD1,TRBJ2-2,TRBV10-2,TGCGCCAGCACTGGACAGGGGAAGACCGGGGAGCTGTTTTTT,CASTGQGKTGELFF
many,TRBD1,TRBJ1-4,TRBV20-1,TGCAGTGCTATGGGGTCAGGGGGCGCGGAGGAAAAACTGTTTTTT,CSAMGSGGAEEKLFF
many,TRBD1,TRBJ1-2,TRBV19,TGTGCCAGTAGTATAGGGAGGGGGCAGAGGAACTATGGCTACACCTTC,CASSIGRGQRNYGYTF
many,-,TRBJ1-2,TRBV5-4,TGTGCCAGCAGCTCCGCCGGACAGAGGAACTATGGCTACACCTTC,CASSSAGQRNYGYTF
-,-,TRBJ2-7,TRBV9,TGTGCCATCAGCGTAGCTTCCTCCCCCGACTACGAGCATTACTTC,CAISVASSPDYEHYF
few,-,TRBJ1-2,TRBV2,TGTGCCAGCGGTTTGACATCTGCTAACTATGGCTACACCTTC,CASGLTSANYGYTF
many,TRBD1,TRBJ2-2,TRBV28,TGTGCCAGCAGTTTCTGGGACAGGGGGCGCAAAGGACACCCCGGGGAGCTGTTTTTT,CASSFWDRGRKGHPGELFF
many,-,TRBJ1-3,TRBV29-1,TGCAGCGTTGTAGGCGGGAACCGCTCTGGAAACACCATATATTTT,CSVVGGNRSGNTIYF
many,-,TRBJ2-7,TRBV6-1,TGTGCCAGCAGTGAAGACCCCGCGGCCTACGAGCAGTACTTC,CASSEDPAAYEQYF
-,TRBD1,TRBJ2-3,TRBV18,TGTGCCAGCTCCCGGACAGGGCATCGTGCAGATACGCAGTATTTT,CASSRTGHRADTQYF
many,-,TRBJ2-2,TRBV28,TGTGCCAGCAGTGAAGACAGGATTGGAACCGGGGAGCTGTTTTTT,CASSEDRIGTGELFF
many,-,TRBJ2-7,TRBV4-1,TGCGCCAGCAGCCGGAACCGGGACGCCGGTGGAGAGCAGTACTTC,CASSRNRDAGGEQYF
many,TRBD2,TRBJ2-7,TRBV7-6,TGTGCCAGCAGCTTAAGTAGCGGGGCCTCCTACGAGCAGTACTTC,CASSLSSGASYEQYF
many,-,TRBJ2-7,TRBV2,TGTGCCAGCAGGGCCAGGGAATCCTACGAGCAGTACTTC,CASRARESYEQYF
many,-,TRBJ2-1,TRBV5-6,TGTGCCAGCAGCCACCGGACAGCTAGCTCCTACAATGAGCAGTTCTTC,CASSHRTASSYNEQFF
many,TRBD1,TRBJ2-5,TRBV29-1,TGCAGCGTTAGGGGGCAGGGGGTTGTAGAGACCCAGTACTTC,CSVRGQGVVETQYF
many,-,TRBJ2-5,TRBV5-1,TGCGCCAGCAGCTTGGCCCTCGGCAACCAAGAGACCCAGTACTTC,CASSLALGNQETQYF
-,TRBD2,TRBJ2-3,TRBV5-1,TGCGCCAGCAGCCTACGATCTAGCGGCTTTAGCACAGATACGCAGTATTTT,CASSLRSSGFSTDTQYF
many,TRBD1,TRBJ2-1,TRBV5-1,TGCGCCAGCAGCTCCGGACAGGGATCCTACAATGAGCAGTTCTTC,CASSSGQGSYNEQFF
many,TRBD1,TRBJ2-2,TRBV28,TGTGCCAGCAGCAGGGGACAGGAGTACACCGGGGAGCTGTTTTTT,CASSRGQEYTGELFF
many,TRBD1,TRBJ1-1,TRBV10-3,TGTGCCATCAGTGCCCAGGGGGAAACTGAAGCTTTCTTT,CAISAQGETEAFF
-,-,TRBJ1-6,TRBV7-6,TGTGCCAGCAGTCAAGAAGCACAAGACTCACCCCTCAACTTT,CASSQEAQDSPLNF
many,-,TRBJ1-2,TRBV30,TGTGCCTGGAGTGGAGACAGAGATGGCTACACCTTC,CAWSGDRDGYTF
many,-,TRBJ2-5,TRBV7-9,TGTGCCAGCAGCCCCCTCATAGTACAAGAGACCCAGTACTTC,CASSPLIVQETQYF
few,TRBD2,TRBJ2-3,TRBV20-1,TGCAGTGCTCCACCTGCTTGGGGAACTAGCGGGGGCTACACAGATACGCGGTATTTT,CSAPPAWGTSGGYTDTRYF
many,-,TRBJ2-5,TRBV2,TGTGCCAGCAGTGAAGCAACGGGGCTAGCGTTGGAGACCCAGTACTTC,CASSEATGLALETQYF
many,-,TRBJ2-3,TRBV3-1,TGTGCCAGCAGCCAAGGGGGCACAGATACGCAGTATTTT,CASSQGGTDTQYF
many,-,TRBJ2-3,TRBV6-5,TGTGCCAGCAGTTACGCTAGTAGGCAGTCGACGCAGTATTTT,CASSYASRQSTQYF
many,-,TRBJ1-5,TRBV19,TGTGCCAGTCTGGGGGCATACCGTAGCAATCAGCCCCAGCATTTT,CASLGAYRSNQPQHF
many,-,TRBJ2-1,TRBV29-1,TGCAGCGTGGGGCCAACGGGACAGTTCTTC,CSVGPTGQFF
many,TRBD1,TRBJ1-5,TRBV28,TGTGCCAGCAGACCGAGGGACAGGGGAAGCAATCAGCCCCAGCATTTT,CASRPRDRGSNQPQHF
many,-,TRBJ2-1,TRBV4-2,TGTGCCAGCAGCCAAGATTGGCAGGTTTCCTACAATGAGCAGTTCTTC,CASSQDWQVSYNEQFF
-,-,TRBJ2-1,TRBV20-1,TGCAGTGTAAAAAACGTCAGGGGACCGCACAATGAGCAGTTCTTC,CSVKNVRGPHNEQFF
many,-,TRBJ2-5,TRBV7-9,TGTGCCAGCAGCCAGAGGACGGGAGAAGAGACCCAGTACTTC,CASSQRTGEETQYF
medium-sized,-,TRBJ2-3,TRBV28,TGTGCCAGCAGTTTGTCAGGGGTACCCCCTGGCACAGATACGCAGTATTTT,CASSLSGVPPGTDTQYF
many,-,TRBJ2-3,TRBV2,TGTGCCAGCACCAGCCTTAGCACAGATACGCAGTATTTT,CASTSLSTDTQYF
many,TRBD1,TRBJ1-2,TRBV4-2,TGTGCCAGCAGCCCGGAGGACAGGGGACATGGCTACACCTTC,CASSPEDRGHGYTF
medium-sized,TRBD1,TRBJ2-7,TRBV27,TGTGCCAGCAGCTCCGATACCGGACAGGGTAAAAGGGTTTTC,CASSSDTGQGKRVF
many,-,TRBJ2-3,TRBV9,TGTGCCAGCAGCGAACAGAGTCTCACAGATACGCAGTATTTT,CASSEQSLTDTQYF
many,-,TRBJ1-2,TRBV5-4,TGTGCCAGCAGCTTCAACAGGGATTTCTATGGCTACACCTTC,CASSFNRDFYGYTF